This entry concerns a single T cell receptor (beta chain). Its antigen remains unidentified. Germline lookup yields CDR1 SGHRS and CDR2 YFSETQ. The CDR3 contains 15 residues. The V end was cut by 0 bases, the J end by 6 bases, with 15 bases between. This record belongs to a study of T cell responses to AZD1222 COVID-19 vaccine. The method was immunoSEQ multiplex PCR; TCRdb's version includes in-frame clones alone and lacks a portion of them. The sample holds 40,000 to 55,000 clones, about 90% seen once. General observations from the study: The study found vaccine-associated CD4 TCRs spanning spike, dominant at 160-218 and 743-854.

Analysis merged second doses at about 4 or about 12 weeks. The clonotype was recovered from an adult who received the AZD1222 COVID-19 vaccine. The specimen was peripheral blood, collected 28 days after the second AZD1222 dose. This rearrangement joins TRBV5-1 to TRBJ1-2, with a weak D call TRBD1 (5 bases). CDR3 bases: TGCGCCAGCAGCTTGGAGGGCCCGACAGTAAATGGCTACACCTTC. Its protein product is CASSLEGPTVNGYTF.